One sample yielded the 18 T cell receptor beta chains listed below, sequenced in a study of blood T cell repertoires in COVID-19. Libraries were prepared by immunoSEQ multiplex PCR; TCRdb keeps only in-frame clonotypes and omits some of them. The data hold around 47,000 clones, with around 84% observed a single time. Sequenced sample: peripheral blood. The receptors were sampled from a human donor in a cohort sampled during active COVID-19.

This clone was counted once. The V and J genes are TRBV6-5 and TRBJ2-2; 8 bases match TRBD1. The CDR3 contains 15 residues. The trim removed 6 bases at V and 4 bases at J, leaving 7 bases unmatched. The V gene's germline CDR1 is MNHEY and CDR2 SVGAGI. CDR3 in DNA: TGTGCCAGCAGCGACGCCGGGACAGGCACCGGGGAGCTGTTTTTT. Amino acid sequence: CASSDAGTGTGELFF.

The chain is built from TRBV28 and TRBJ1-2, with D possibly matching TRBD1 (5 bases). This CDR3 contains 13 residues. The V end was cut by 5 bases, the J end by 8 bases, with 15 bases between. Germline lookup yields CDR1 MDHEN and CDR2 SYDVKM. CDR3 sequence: CASSPSGAGGYTF. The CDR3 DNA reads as TGTGCCAGCAGTCCAAGCGGGGCGGGGGGCTACACCTTC.

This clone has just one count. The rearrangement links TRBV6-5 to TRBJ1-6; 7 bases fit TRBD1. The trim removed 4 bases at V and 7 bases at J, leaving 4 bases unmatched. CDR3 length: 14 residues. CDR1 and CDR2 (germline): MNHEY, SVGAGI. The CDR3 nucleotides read TGTGCCAGCAGTTTGACAGGGAACAATTCACCCCTCCACTTT. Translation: CASSLTGNNSPLHF.

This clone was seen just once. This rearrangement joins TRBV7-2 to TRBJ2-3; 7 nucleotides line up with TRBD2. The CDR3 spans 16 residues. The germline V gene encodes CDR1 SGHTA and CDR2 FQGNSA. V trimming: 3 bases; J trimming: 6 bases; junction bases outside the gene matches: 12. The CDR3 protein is CASSLGTTLWADTQYF. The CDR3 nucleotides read TGTGCCAGCAGCTTGGGGACTACTCTGTGGGCGGATACGCAGTATTTT.

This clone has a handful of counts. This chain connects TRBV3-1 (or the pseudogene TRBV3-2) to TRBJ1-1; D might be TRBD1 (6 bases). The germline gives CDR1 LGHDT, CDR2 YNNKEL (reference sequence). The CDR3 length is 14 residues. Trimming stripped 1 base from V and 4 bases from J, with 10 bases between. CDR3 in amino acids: CASSQAQQGTEAFF. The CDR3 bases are TGTGCCAGCAGCCAAGCCCAACAGGGCACTGAAGCTTTCTTT.

The CDR3: CASSPIGRGNYGYTF. The DNA of the CDR3 is TGTGCCAGTAGTCCCATAGGACGCGGGAACTATGGCTACACCTTC. This chain uses TRBV19 with TRBJ1-2; unclear D gene. Trimming shortened V by 5 bases and J by 2 bases, and 15 bases separated the two germline ends. This CDR3 region has 15 residues. Looked up from germline, CDR1 is LNHDA and CDR2 is SQIVND (reference sequence).

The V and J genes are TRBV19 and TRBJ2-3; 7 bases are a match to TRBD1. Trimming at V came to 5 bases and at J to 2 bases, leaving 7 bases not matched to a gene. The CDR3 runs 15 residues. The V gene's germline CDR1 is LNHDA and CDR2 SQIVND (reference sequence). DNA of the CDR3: TGTGCCAGTAGTTGGACAGGTAGGGACACAGATACGCAGTATTTT. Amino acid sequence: CASSWTGRDTDTQYF.

This CDR3 is CATSRDYRAASNEQFF. The CDR3 bases are TGTGCCACCAGCAGAGATTATAGAGCCGCATCCAATGAGCAGTTCTTC. The V call is TRBV15, the J call TRBJ2-1; D uncertain. The CDR3 totals 16 residues. Trimming removed 0 bases at V and 6 bases at J, with 15 bases between. The germline V gene encodes CDR1 LNHNV and CDR2 YYDKDF (reference sequence).

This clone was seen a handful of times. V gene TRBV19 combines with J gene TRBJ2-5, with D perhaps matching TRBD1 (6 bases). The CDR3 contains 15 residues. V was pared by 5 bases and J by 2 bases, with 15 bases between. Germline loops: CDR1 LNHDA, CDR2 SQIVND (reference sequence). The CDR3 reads CASSAQGKGQETQYF. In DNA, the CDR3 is TGTGCCAGTAGTGCGCAGGGGAAGGGACAAGAGACCCAGTACTTC.

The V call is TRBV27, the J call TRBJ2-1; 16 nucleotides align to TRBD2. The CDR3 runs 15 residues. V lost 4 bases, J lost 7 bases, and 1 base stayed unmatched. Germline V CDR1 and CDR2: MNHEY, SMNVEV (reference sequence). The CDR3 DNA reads TGTGCCAGCAGTTCGGGACTAGCGGGGGGGAATGAGCAGTTCTTC. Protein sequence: CASSSGLAGGNEQFF.

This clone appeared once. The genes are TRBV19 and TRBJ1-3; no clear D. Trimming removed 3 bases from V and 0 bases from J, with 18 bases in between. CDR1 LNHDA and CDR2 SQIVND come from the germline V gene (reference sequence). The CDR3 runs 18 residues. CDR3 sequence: CASSIPLSTGISGNTIYF. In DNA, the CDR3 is TGTGCCAGTAGTATCCCCTTAAGTACGGGGATCTCTGGAAACACCATATATTTT.

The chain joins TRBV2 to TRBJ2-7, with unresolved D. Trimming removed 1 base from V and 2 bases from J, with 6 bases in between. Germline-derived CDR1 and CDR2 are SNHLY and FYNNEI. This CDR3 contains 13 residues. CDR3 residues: CASSEGRAYEQYV. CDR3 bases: TGTGCCAGCAGTGAAGGGAGAGCCTACGAGCAGTACGTC.

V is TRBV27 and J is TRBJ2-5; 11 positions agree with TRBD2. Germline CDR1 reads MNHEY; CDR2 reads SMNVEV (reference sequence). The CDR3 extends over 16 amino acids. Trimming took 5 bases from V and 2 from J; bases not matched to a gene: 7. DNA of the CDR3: TGTGCCAGCAGTCCCGAACTAGCGGGGGTGCAAGAGACCCAGTACTTC. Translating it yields CASSPELAGVQETQYF.

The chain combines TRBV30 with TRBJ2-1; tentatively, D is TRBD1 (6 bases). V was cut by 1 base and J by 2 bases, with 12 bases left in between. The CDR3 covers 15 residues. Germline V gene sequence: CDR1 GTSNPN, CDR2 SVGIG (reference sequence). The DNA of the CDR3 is TGTGCCTGGAGTGAGGGGGTTAGTACCTACAATGAGCAGTTCTTC. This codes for CAWSEGVSTYNEQFF.

The DNA of the CDR3 is TGCAGTGCTAGTGGCCTAGCGGGGGGTGGAACCTACGAGCAGTACTTC. Its protein product is CSASGLAGGGTYEQYF. V usage is TRBV20-1 and J usage is TRBJ2-7, with TRBD2 matching 11 bases. The CDR3 consists of 16 residues. Germline V lookup: CDR1 DFQATT, CDR2 SNEGSKA (reference sequence). V shed 3 bases and J 2 bases; nucleotides not matched to a gene: 9.

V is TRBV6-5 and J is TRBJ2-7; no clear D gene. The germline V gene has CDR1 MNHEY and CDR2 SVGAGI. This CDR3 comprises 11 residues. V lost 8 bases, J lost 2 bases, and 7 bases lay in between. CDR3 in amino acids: CASRGAYEQYF. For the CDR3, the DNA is TGTGCCAGCCGCGGTGCCTACGAGCAGTACTTC.

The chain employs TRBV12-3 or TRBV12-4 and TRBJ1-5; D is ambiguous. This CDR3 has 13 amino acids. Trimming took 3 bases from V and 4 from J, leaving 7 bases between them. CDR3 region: CASSLGRNQPQHF. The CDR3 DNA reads TGTGCCAGCAGTTTGGGGAGGAATCAGCCCCAGCATTTT.

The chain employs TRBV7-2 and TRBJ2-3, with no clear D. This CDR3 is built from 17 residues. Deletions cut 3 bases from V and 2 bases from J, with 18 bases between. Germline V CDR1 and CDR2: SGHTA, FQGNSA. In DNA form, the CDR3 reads TGTGCCAGCAGCTTTACAGATGGCCCGCTTTTCACAGATACGCAGTATTTT. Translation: CASSFTDGPLFTDTQYF.